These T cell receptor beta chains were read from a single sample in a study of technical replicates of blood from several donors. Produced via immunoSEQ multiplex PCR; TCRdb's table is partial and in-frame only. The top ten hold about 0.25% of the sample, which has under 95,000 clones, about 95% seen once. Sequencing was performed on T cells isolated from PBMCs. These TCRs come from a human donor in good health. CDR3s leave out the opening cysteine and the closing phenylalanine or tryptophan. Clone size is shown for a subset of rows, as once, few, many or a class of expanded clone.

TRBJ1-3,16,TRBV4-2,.,ASSQEGREGLSGNTIY
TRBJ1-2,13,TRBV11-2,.,ASSPGTGGNYGYT
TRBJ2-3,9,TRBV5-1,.,ASSRTDTQY
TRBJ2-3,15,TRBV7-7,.,ASSSPWGTGVTDTQY
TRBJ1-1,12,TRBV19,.,ASSHGTGNTEAF
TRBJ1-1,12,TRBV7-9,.,ASSFGQGHTEAF
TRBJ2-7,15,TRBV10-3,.,AISEPGLAGGPYEQY
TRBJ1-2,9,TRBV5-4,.,ASSARQAYT
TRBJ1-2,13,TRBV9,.,ASSSGTGDSYGYT
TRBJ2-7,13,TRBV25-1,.,ASSEYEGFSYEQY
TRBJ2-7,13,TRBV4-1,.,ASSQVASGSYEQY
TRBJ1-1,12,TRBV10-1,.,ASSAQGLNTEAF
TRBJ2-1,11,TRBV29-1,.,SAAGGPGNEQF
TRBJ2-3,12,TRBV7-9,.,ASSTGLGTDTQY
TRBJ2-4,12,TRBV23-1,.,ASSHWTGRNIQY
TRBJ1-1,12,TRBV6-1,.,ASSETGWVTEAF
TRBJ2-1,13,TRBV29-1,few,SVEDLGRAYNEQF
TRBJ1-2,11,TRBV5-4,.,ASSRRDWDGYT
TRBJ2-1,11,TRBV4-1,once,ASSQTTVPEQF
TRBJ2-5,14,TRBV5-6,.,ASSLPGLAGKETQY
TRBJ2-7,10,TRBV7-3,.,ASSFGQGEQY
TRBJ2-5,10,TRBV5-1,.,ASSFSQETQY
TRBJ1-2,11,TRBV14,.,ASSQDRGYGYT
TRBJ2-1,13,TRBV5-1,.,ASSLGGGQLNEQF
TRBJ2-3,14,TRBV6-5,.,ASSYVNPGRTDTQY
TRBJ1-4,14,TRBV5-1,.,ASSLLGTATNEKLF
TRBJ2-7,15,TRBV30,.,AWSYPRWDSNSYEQY
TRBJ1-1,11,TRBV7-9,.,ASSQGANTEAF
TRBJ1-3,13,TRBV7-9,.,ASSLGGLSGNTIY
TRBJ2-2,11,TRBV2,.,ATRDSPGGELF
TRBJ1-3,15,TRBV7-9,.,ASSFDRGSGTGNTIY
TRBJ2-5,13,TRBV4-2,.,ASSQYGQGQETQY
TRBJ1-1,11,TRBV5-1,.,ASSFNRDREAF
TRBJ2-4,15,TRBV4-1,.,ASSQIVADIAKNIQY
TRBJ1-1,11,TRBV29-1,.,SAWRGGNTEAF
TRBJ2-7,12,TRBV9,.,ASSVGSGYYEQY
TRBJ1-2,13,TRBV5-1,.,ASNQGSLDAEPWT
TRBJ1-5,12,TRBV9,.,ASSVDPENQPQH
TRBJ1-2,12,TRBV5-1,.,ASSLSGANYGYT
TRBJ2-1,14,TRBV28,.,ASSLSRGGSYNEQF
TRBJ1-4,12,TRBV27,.,ASSPQGNNEKLF
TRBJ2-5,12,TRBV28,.,ASRPNMNLETQY
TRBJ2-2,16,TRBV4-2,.,ASSQGAGGLLNTGELF
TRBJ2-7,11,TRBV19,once,ASRGLAGYEQY
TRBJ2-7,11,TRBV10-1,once,ASSGGPGYEQY
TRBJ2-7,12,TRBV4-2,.,ASSWEGYSYEQY
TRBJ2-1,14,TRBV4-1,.,ASSPVGGGTVNEQF
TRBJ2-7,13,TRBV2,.,ASRKLAVSSYEQY